Below are 12 T cell receptor beta chains sequenced from a single sample in a study of T-cell reconstitution after alpha-beta-depleted transplantation in children. Construction of the TCRbeta library involved unique molecular identifiers. MiXCR, applied by TCRdb to the PCR reads, yields one record per CDR3 protein. This table holds about 610,000 distinct CDR3 sequences, about 10% found once. Here the sequenced sample was PBMCs from the stem cell graft donor, taken from the stem cell graft. Receptor source: a human donor who donated a stem cell graft to a child with acute myeloid leukemia.

This clonotype was seen only a few times. The CDR3 bases are TGTGCCAGCAGCTTATTCGGCGGGGCCTACGAGCAGTACTTC. As protein: CASSLFGGAYEQYF. The V and J genes are TRBV7-2 and TRBJ2-7; a possible D gene is TRBD2 (6 bases). Per germline, CDR1 SGHTA and CDR2 FQGNSA. The CDR3 runs to 14 residues. V lost 2 bases, J lost 2 bases, and 10 bases lay in between.

The V call is TRBV20-1, the J call TRBJ2-1; 13 nucleotides agree with TRBD2. The CDR3 consists of 21 residues. Trimming cost V 0 bases and J 8 bases; bases outside gene matches: 22. Germline CDR1 reads DFQATT; CDR2 reads SNEGSKA (reference sequence). The CDR3 DNA follows: TGCAGTGCTAGAGATCTTGAGGGGGGGAACCGGGGACTAGCGGGATACCATGAGCAGTTCTTC. The encoded protein is CSARDLEGGNRGLAGYHEQFF.

This clonotype was seen many times. This chain links TRBV9 with TRBJ2-7; TRBD1 matches 9 bases. This CDR3 contains 13 residues. CDR1 is SGDLS, CDR2 YYNGEE, per germline. V was clipped by 4 bases and J by 5 bases; unmatched bases: 4. CDR3 sequence (DNA): TGTGCCAGCAGCCCCCGGGACAGGGACGAGCAGTACTTC. Translation gives CASSPRDRDEQYF.

This clonotype was seen at least ten times. The chain recombines TRBV6-5 with TRBJ2-2, with D perhaps matching TRBD1 (6 bases). CDR1 and CDR2 from the germline V gene are MNHEY and SVGAGI. V gave up 1 base and J gave up 0 bases, with 18 bases separating them. CDR3 length equals 19 residues. In DNA, the CDR3 is TGTGCCAGCAGTTACTTCTACTCCAGGGGTAGGGCGAACACCGGGGAGCTGTTTTTT. Amino acid sequence: CASSYFYSRGRANTGELFF.

This chain connects TRBV6-2 or TRBV6-3 to TRBJ2-7, with 9 bases that match TRBD2. The CDR3 spans 17 residues. Unmatched junction bases numbered 14, after V lost 4 bases and J lost 4 bases. Germline lookup yields CDR1 MNHEY and CDR2 SVGEGT. CDR3 sequence (DNA): TGTGCCAGCAGTTTTAGTAGCGGGAGAAACAAAGGGTACGAGCAGTACTTC. Protein: CASSFSSGRNKGYEQYF.

Of note for this clonotype: It is likely a read error, because the conserved phenylalanine at the end of the CDR3 is missing. This chain uses TRBV2 with TRBJ1-4; D might be TRBD1 (6 bases). V lost 11 bases, J lost 0 bases, and 28 bases lay in between. CDR1 and CDR2 from the germline V gene are SNHLY and FYNNEI. The CDR3 totals 19 residues. The CDR3 spells CAFCPRLTGGLATNEKLFC. CDR3 in DNA: TGTGCCTTCTGTCCCCGACTGACTGGGGGCCTTGCAACTAATGAAAAACTGTTTTGT.

The chain is built from TRBV7-9 and TRBJ2-1; 7 bases agree with TRBD2. Germline loops: CDR1 SEHNR, CDR2 FQNEAQ (reference sequence). This CDR3 spans 16 amino acids. With 0 bases clipped from V and 4 bases from J, the junction kept 6 bases outside the gene matches. Written as DNA, the CDR3 is TGTGCCAGCAGCTTAGCGGGGAGGGCCCTATACAATGAGCAGTTCTTC. It specifies CASSLAGRALYNEQFF.

The CDR3 DNA reads TGTGCCAGCAGCCAATCTGGGGTCTCCTACGAGCAGTACTTC. Encoded protein: CASSQSGVSYEQYF. The V gene is TRBV3-1, the J gene TRBJ2-7; D gene unclear. The CDR3 is made up of 14 amino acids. Germline values: CDR1 LGHDT, CDR2 YNNKEL (reference sequence). V was shortened by 2 bases and J by 0 bases, with 8 bases between the two germline ends.

This clonotype was seen ten or more times. V gene TRBV29-1 combines with J gene TRBJ2-1; D may be TRBD1 or TRBD2 (5 bases each). V lost 7 bases and J 7 bases, leaving 17 bases between the germline ends. This CDR3 comprises 13 residues. In germline, CDR1 is SQVTM, CDR2 ANQGSEA. CDR3 DNA sequence: TGCAGCGGGGCGAGGGACCAAGGGAATGAGCAGTTCTTC. The encoded protein is CSGARDQGNEQFF.

The chain couples TRBV29-1 to TRBJ1-1; D might be TRBD1 (6 bases). Per the germline V gene, CDR1 is SQVTM and CDR2 is ANQGSEA. V lost 3 bases to trimming and J lost 5 bases, with 19 bases between them. This CDR3 has 15 residues. CDR3 loop: CSVDPRGWSGTEAFF. The CDR3 coding sequence is TGCAGCGTTGACCCCAGGGGTTGGTCGGGGACTGAAGCTTTCTTT.

This clonotype has only a few counts. This chain connects TRBV29-1 to TRBJ1-3; the match to TRBD1 covers 7 bases. After removal of 7 bases from V and 4 bases from J, the junction contained 4 bases not matched to a gene. CDR1 and CDR2 from the germline V gene are SQVTM and ANQGSEA. The CDR3 consists of 12 residues. The CDR3 here is CSGGGQGNTIYF. The CDR3 DNA reads TGCAGCGGGGGGGGACAGGGAAACACCATATATTTT.

The chain joins TRBV12-3 or TRBV12-4 to TRBJ2-3; possible D gene TRBD2, 5 bases. Deletions cut 3 bases from V and 4 bases from J, with 11 bases between. The CDR3 sequence is 14 residues long. The CDR3 region is CASSFGEKADTQYF. In DNA form, the CDR3 reads TGTGCCAGCAGTTTCGGGGAAAAGGCAGATACGCAGTATTTT.